This T cell receptor (beta chain) was sequenced during a study of B cell selection in AIRE deficiency. Sorting defined conventional CD4 T cells as CD4+CD127+. Measured with immunoSEQ multiplex PCR; TCRdb has only the in-frame clones, and not every one. The data show approximately 24,000 clones, roughly 96% seen once. Germline assignment: CDR1 WSHSY and CDR2 SAAADI. This CDR3 is 15 amino acids long. V lost 4 bases to trimming and J lost 2 bases; unmatched junction nucleotides: 5. The V and J genes are TRBV10-2 and TRBJ2-3, with 8 nucleotides matching TRBD1. Sequenced input: CD4+CD127+ conventional T cells sorted from PBMCs. This clonotype originated in a human donor in good health. The CDR3 nucleotides read TGCGCCAGCAGTGTCCGACAGGGGATCACAGATACGCAGTATTTT. Translating it yields CASSVRQGITDTQYF.